Listed below are T cell receptor beta chains from one sample, sequenced in a study of cytomegalovirus exposure and HLA in healthy donors. This table comes from immunoSEQ multiplex PCR, and its TCRdb copy is limited to in-frame clones, with some not included. Its table lists 100,000 to 150,000 clones. The material sequenced was PBMCs. The receptors shown here come from a man aged 18 to 30 in good health and CMV-seronegative. CDR3s include the opening cysteine and the closing phenylalanine or tryptophan. D genes are given only for firm matches.

TRBJ1-5 | TRBV29-1 | TRBD1 | TGCAGGACTTACCGGACAGGGGGCAGTCAGCCCCAGCATTTT | CRTYRTGGSQPQHF
TRBJ2-7 | TRBV5-1 | . | TGCGCCAGCAGCGTGGACCTCGACAGAGACTACGAGCAGTACTTC | CASSVDLDRDYEQYF
TRBJ2-7 | TRBV20-1 | . | TGCAGTGCCCTCTACTACGAGCAGTACTTC | CSALYYEQYF
TRBJ2-3 | TRBV6-4 | TRBD2 | TGTGCCAGCAGTGAAACTAGCGGGGGCACAGATACGCAGTATTTT | CASSETSGGTDTQYF
TRBJ1-1 | TRBV6-1 | TRBD1 | TGTGCCAGCGAACTAATAACAGGGGGCACTGAAGCTTTCTTT | CASELITGGTEAFF
TRBJ1-5 | TRBV10-3 | . | TGTGCCATCAACTCCGGCACAGAGTGGGAGTATAGCAATCAGCCCCAGCATTTT | CAINSGTEWEYSNQPQHF
TRBJ2-3 | TRBV10-3 | TRBD2 | TGTGCCATCAGTGAGAGTCGGGGGGGGACAGATACGCAGTATTTT | CAISESRGGTDTQYF
TRBJ1-1 | TRBV4-3 | . | TGCGCCAGCAGCCAATCTTACGGGACAAAGAACACTGAAGCTTTCTTT | CASSQSYGTKNTEAFF
TRBJ2-2 | TRBV30 | . | TGTGCCTGGAGTGACCTACACACCGGGGAGCTGTTTTTT | CAWSDLHTGELFF
TRBJ1-5 | TRBV4-1 | . | TGCGCCAGCAGCCAAGATCCCGGAGGGAATCAGCCCCAGCATTTT | CASSQDPGGNQPQHF
TRBJ2-1 | TRBV4-3 | . | TGCGCCAGCAGCCAAGAAGTCGAGGGGGCGGGGATCGGTAATGAGCAGTTCTTC | CASSQEVEGAGIGNEQFF
TRBJ2-5 | TRBV5-6 | . | TGTGCCAGCAGCGCCGTTACTGCCGGGTGGGAGACCCAGTACTTC | CASSAVTAGWETQYF
TRBJ1-2 | TRBV7-2 | . | TGTGCCAGCAATCAACAGGATAACTATGGCTACACCTTC | CASNQQDNYGYTF
TRBJ1-2 | TRBV4-3 | . | TGCGCCAGCAGCCGGGTCGGTACAGGGTATGGCTACACCTTC | CASSRVGTGYGYTF
TRBJ1-5 | TRBV10-3 | TRBD1 | TGTGCCACGGGGGCGGGACAGGCCGAAAATCAGCCCCAGCATTTT | CATGAGQAENQPQHF
TRBJ1-1 | TRBV10-3 | TRBD1 | TGTGCCATCACCCACGATCGACAGGGCGTTACTGAAGCTTTCTTT | CAITHDRQGVTEAFF
TRBJ2-5 | TRBV20-1 | . | TGCAGTGCTAGAGATAGTGGGACCCAGTACTTC | CSARDSGTQYF
TRBJ1-6 | TRBV6-4 | . | TGTGCCAGCAGAAATGAGCACGTCGGGGATTCACCCCTCCACTTT | CASRNEHVGDSPLHF
TRBJ1-6 | TRBV9 | TRBD1 | TGTGCCAGCAGCAAACAGACAGGGAATAATTCACCCCTCCACTTT | CASSKQTGNNSPLHF
TRBJ2-5 | TRBV4-1 | . | TGCGCCAGCAGCCAAGCACCTGGTCCACAGGAGACCCAGTACTTC | CASSQAPGPQETQYF
TRBJ2-7 | TRBV27 | TRBD2 | TGTGCCAGCAGTTTGGTCCGGGAGGCACCCTACGAGCAGTACTTC | CASSLVREAPYEQYF
TRBJ2-3 | TRBV10-2 | . | TGCGCCAGCAGTGAGTCGGCTAGCCGTTTCGGAGATACGCAGTATTTT | CASSESASRFGDTQYF
TRBJ2-7 | TRBV5-1 | TRBD1 | TGCGCCAGCGGCGGGTCAGGGGGCTACGAGCAGTACTTC | CASGGSGGYEQYF
TRBJ2-5 | TRBV21-1 | . | TGTGCCGGCCGAGACAGGGGGCGCATAAGGGAGACCCAGTACTTC | CAGRDRGRIRETQYF
TRBJ2-1 | TRBV11-3 | . | TGTGCCAGCAGCTTAGATCAGGGGGGAACTAGTTCCTACAATGAGCAGTTCTTC | CASSLDQGGTSSYNEQFF
TRBJ1-6 | TRBV7-8 | . | TGTGCCAGCAGCTCCCTACAGCTCACTAGCTCCTATAATTCACCCCTCCACTTT | CASSSLQLTSSYNSPLHF
TRBJ1-1 | TRBV29-1 | . | TGCAGCGTTGCTGCAGGGAACACTGAAGCTTTCTTT | CSVAAGNTEAFF
TRBJ2-1 | TRBV6-5 | TRBD2 | TGTGCCAGCAGTTACCTTAGCGGGGGGAACAACAATGAGCAGTTCTTC | CASSYLSGGNNNEQFF
TRBJ1-5 | TRBV28 | TRBD1 | TGTGCCAGCAGGTTACAGGGGGATCAGCCCCAGCATTTT | CASRLQGDQPQHF
TRBJ2-7 | TRBV5-1 | . | TGCGCCAGCAGCTTAGGTCGTTCCGGGGTCACCTACGAGCAGTACTTC | CASSLGRSGVTYEQYF
TRBJ1-2 | TRBV10-3 | . | TGTGCCATCAGTGTCGGGTCCCCTGGCTACACCTTC | CAISVGSPGYTF
TRBJ1-5 | TRBV14 | TRBD1 | TGTGCCAGCAGACGCAAACCGAGCCAGGGGGGCGGCTACGAAGGATATAGCAATCAGCCCCAGCATTTT | CASRRKPSQGGGYEGYSNQPQHF
TRBJ1-2 | TRBV2 | . | TGTGCCGGAAGGGAGGAGAGCTCTTCTTATGGCTACACCTTC | CAGREESSSYGYTF
TRBJ2-7 | TRBV14 | TRBD2 | TGTGCCAGCAGCCAACTTTTCCGGGGGGGCTTCGAGCAGTACTTC | CASSQLFRGGFEQYF
TRBJ1-4 | TRBV7-2 | . | TGTGCCAGCAGCTTAGTGCAGTCTGAAAAACTGTTTTTT | CASSLVQSEKLFF
TRBJ2-7 | TRBV7-9 | TRBD2 | TGTGCCAGCAGCACCGGGACTAGCGGGACCAGTGAGCAGTACTTC | CASSTGTSGTSEQYF